This T cell receptor beta chain was documented in a study of blood T cell repertoires in COVID-19 (dated by TCRdb to between 2020 and 2021). Turning to the overall study: Samples covering the acute and convalescent phases of COVID-19 were provided by collaborators in the United States, Italy and Spain. The samples were drawn from two sources: the first 160 participants of the ongoing ImmuneRACE study, and about 1,300 subjects contributed by 6 global collaborators. The dataset comprised deeply sampled blood TCRbeta repertoires from subjects exposed to, actively infected with, or recovered from COVID-19. The repertoires were released in a freely available public database intended as a resource for research on the immune response to SARS-CoV-2. Where available, HLA class I and class II types were taken from metadata supplied by the sample provider and were not determined by assay-based typing. Sample metadata almost always included a de-identified subject ID, COVID-19 status, age in years and sex. The prospective study material was composed of cDNA or gDNA derived from T cells, B-cell-depleted T cells, or PBMCs. Results the study describes overall, beyond this receptor: The amount of clinical and demographic metadata varied by source and participant and was provided uncurated.

On this clone itself: What this receptor recognizes is not known. No qualities accompany the bases; no much larger clone lies one base away.

Trimming removed 1 base from V and 11 bases from J, leaving 18 bases between the germline ends. For CDR1 and CDR2, the germline V gene lists LGHNA and YSLEER. The CDR3, cysteine through phenylalanine, is 16 amino acids long. The DNA shown is the 48-base CDR3, in frame from base 1. TCRbeta CDR3 regions were amplified from genomic DNA by means of the immunoSEQ Assay, a bias-controlled multiplex PCR. The paper's data handling went like this. The number of nucleated cells in each sample was estimated by amplification of reference gene primers within the assay. To quantify the absolute abundance of each unique TCRbeta CDR3 rearrangement, sequence reads were collapsed and filtered. For each sample, productive Simpson clonality was calculated by taking the square root of Simpson's diversity index across productive rearrangements. Held by TCRdb, this immuneACCESS table contains in-frame sequences only and omits some clones. Under half of the omission traces to an unresolved V gene where checked; the cause of the rest is unknown. V and J calls and clone size are given by that table; D and trimming were obtained from the DNA. Across this sample there are about 200,000 clones, with approximately 84% seen only once. The ten largest clones capture roughly 4.5% of the sample.

Whole blood was collected in K2EDTA tubes by collaborating institutions according to the institutions' own protocols. Collaborator samples were shipped for TCRbeta analysis as frozen whole blood, isolated PBMCs, or DNA extracted from either sample type. This chain joins TRBV4-3 to TRBJ1-6; confidence is insufficient to name the D gene. Sequencing was performed on peripheral blood. The clonotype was recovered from a woman aged 80 or over with acute or convalescent COVID-19. The DNA is as follows: TGCGCCAGCAGCCAAGCCCTGGCGGCTGTCATTGCACCCCTCCACTTT. The translation is CASSQALAAVIAPLHF.